This record looks at one T cell receptor (beta chain) sequence and its context. The protocol was immunoSEQ multiplex PCR, while the TCRdb copy is restricted to in-frame clones and leaves out a portion. This table has about 64,000 clones, approximately 78% appearing once. The sample belongs to a study of OX40 agonist ivuxolimab in advanced cancers. Study background: Ivuxolimab, which is an agonistic anti-OX40 (CD134) antibody, was administered to the patients. Patients undergoing dose escalation presented with hepatocellular carcinoma, melanoma, renal cell or head and neck cancer.

The V gene's germline CDR1 is SGHRS and CDR2 YFSETQ. CDR3 length: 16 amino acids. The V and J ends lost 4 bases and 2 bases, in that order; junction bases with no gene match: 10. The sample in question was CD4+ or CD8+ T cells sorted from blood, obtained in a trial of the OX40 agonist ivuxolimab. The chain couples TRBV5-1 to TRBJ2-7; the match to TRBD1 covers 9 bases. This sequence was found in an adult with an advanced solid tumor such as melanoma, head and neck, liver or kidney cancer. Written as DNA, the CDR3 is TGCGCCAGCAGCCCTCGGGCGACAGGGGGGGCCTACGAGCAGTACTTC. Its translation: CASSPRATGGAYEQYF.